These 20 T cell receptor beta chains were all obtained from the same sample, sequenced in a study of blood T cell repertoires in COVID-19. Libraries were prepared by immunoSEQ multiplex PCR; TCRdb keeps only in-frame clonotypes and omits some of them. Found here are some 85,000 clones, more than 60% of them singletons; the top ten hold around 20%. Specimen: peripheral blood. The origin of the receptors is a woman of 80 years or more with active or convalescent COVID-19.

V gene TRBV28 combines with J gene TRBJ2-7; D possibly corresponds to TRBD2 (6 bases). V was cut by 5 bases and J by 7 bases, with 18 bases left in between. This CDR3 has 14 residues. Germline V lookup: CDR1 MDHEN, CDR2 SYDVKM. DNA of the CDR3: TGTGCCAGCAGTCTAACGGGGGTCTCGGGGGAGCAGTACTTC. Translated: CASSLTGVSGEQYF.

This chain links TRBV2 with TRBJ1-1; 9 nucleotides match TRBD1. The CDR3 has 15 residues. Germline CDR1 is SNHLY and CDR2 is FYNNEI. Unmatched junction bases numbered 8, after V lost 5 bases and J lost 4 bases. As DNA, the CDR3 is TGTGCCAGCAGTTCGGACAGGGGATGGGGCACTGAAGCTTTCTTT. This gives the protein CASSSDRGWGTEAFF.

The chain has TRBV28 and TRBJ2-2; D might be TRBD1 (6 bases). The CDR3 is 15 residues long. Germline V lookup: CDR1 MDHEN, CDR2 SYDVKM. V was pared by 3 bases and J by 6 bases, with 14 bases between. CDR3 coding DNA: TGTGCCAGCAGTTTCGGTCCCAGGGGCCCCGGGGAGCTGTTTTTT. Translating gives CASSFGPRGPGELFF.

The chain carries TRBV10-3 and TRBJ1-1, with D tentatively TRBD1 (5 bases). Trimming cost V 6 bases and J 0 bases, with 17 bases left between them. Germline CDR1 and CDR2: ENHRY and SYGVKD. The CDR3 is made up of 16 amino acids. The CDR3 is CAIRITTEVMNTEAFF. The CDR3 nucleotides are TGTGCCATCAGGATCACGACAGAAGTCATGAACACTGAAGCTTTCTTT.

The DNA of the CDR3 is TGTGCCAGTAGCCCCCTGGTAGGGGATAATGAGCAGTTCTTC. It is translated as CASSPLVGDNEQFF. The chain employs TRBV19 and TRBJ2-1, with D perhaps matching TRBD1 (5 bases). CDR1 LNHDA and CDR2 SQIVND come from the germline V gene (reference sequence). CDR3 length equals 14 residues. V shed 6 bases and J shed 7 bases, with 16 bases lying between them. Variable domain in full (rest from reference TRBV19 and TRBJ2-1): DGGITQSPKYLFRKEGQNVTLSCEQNLNHDAMYWYRQDPGQGLRLIYYSQIVNDFQKGDIAEGYSVSREKKESFPLTVTSAQKNPTAFYLCASSPLVGDNEQFFGPGTRLTVL.

In regard to this clone: At one end, the junction sequence differs from germline, possibly due to a read error. The gene calls are TRBV7-2 and TRBJ2-5; maybe TRBD1 (6 bases). This CDR3 is 12 amino acids long. Germline assignment: CDR1 SGHTA and CDR2 FQGNSA. CDR3 residues: CASSLGPRGEHF. DNA of the CDR3: TGTGCCAGCAGCTTAGGCCCCAGGGGCGAGCACTTC.

This clone was seen only a few times. The CDR3 loop reads CASGSPVTGYGYTF. The CDR3 DNA follows: TGTGCTAGTGGTTCCCCTGTGACAGGTTACGGCTACACCTTC. The chain joins TRBV12-5 to TRBJ1-2; possibly TRBD1 for D (6 bases). The CDR3 has 14 residues. The V end lost 4 bases, the J end lost 8 bases, and 17 bases lay between the germline ends. From germline, CDR1 is LGHNT and CDR2 FRNRAP.

The rearrangement joins TRBV6-2 or TRBV6-3 to TRBJ2-3; 10 nucleotides agree with TRBD2. Looked up from germline, CDR1 is MNHEY and CDR2 is SVGEGT. Germline trimming cut 1 base from V and 3 bases from J; bases unmatched to any gene: 4. The CDR3 extends over 16 amino acids. The chain's CDR3 is CASSYYLAGATDTQYF. Here the CDR3 DNA reads TGTGCCAGCAGTTACTACCTAGCGGGGGCAACAGATACGCAGTATTTT.

The V gene is TRBV5-1, the J gene TRBJ1-2; TRBD1 matches at 7 bases. This CDR3 spans 14 amino acids. Germline V gene data show CDR1 as SGHRS and CDR2 as YFSETQ. J gave up 4 bases and V 5 bases, and 8 bases lay outside the gene matches. The CDR3 reads CASSSEGGGYGYTF. The CDR3 region has the DNA TGCGCCAGCAGTTCTGAAGGGGGCGGCTATGGCTACACCTTC.

The J gene is TRBJ2-5, the V gene TRBV7-2; TRBD2 matches at 8 bases. The J segment lost 5 bases and the V segment lost 2 bases, leaving 10 bases of the junction unmatched. CDR1 is SGHTA and CDR2 is FQGNSA in the germline V gene. The CDR3 covers 16 residues. CDR3 amino acids: CASSLTSGKRGETQYF. The CDR3 DNA reads TGTGCCAGCAGCTTAACTAGTGGAAAGCGGGGGGAGACCCAGTACTTC.

The V call is TRBV5-1, the J call TRBJ1-4; no definite D call. With 4 bases removed from V and 4 bases from J, the gap between germline ends came to 14 bases. Germline CDR1 is SGHRS and CDR2 is YFSETQ. The CDR3 is made up of 15 amino acids. The CDR3: CASSTEGGYNEKLFF. CDR3 sequence (DNA): TGCGCCAGCAGCACCGAGGGAGGGTATAATGAAAAACTGTTTTTT.

The V and J genes are TRBV6-2 or TRBV6-3 and TRBJ1-3; 7 bases line up with TRBD1. The germline gives CDR1 MNHEY, CDR2 SVGEGT. The CDR3 covers 15 residues. V shed 6 bases, J shed 4 bases, and the junction held 9 bases outside the gene matches. This chain's CDR3 is CASSVETGRGNTIYF. In DNA form, the CDR3 reads TGTGCCAGCAGCGTCGAGACAGGGCGAGGAAACACCATATATTTT.

In regard to this clone: This sequence may be a read error, since a much larger clone differs from it by one base. At the DNA level, this CDR3 is encoded by other sequences in the same sample as well. This sequence joins TRBV9 and TRBJ1-1; no reliable D call. The V end was cut by 2 bases, the J end by 0 bases, with 5 bases between. Germline V gives CDR1 SGDLS, CDR2 YYNGEE. The CDR3 runs to 13 residues. DNA for the CDR3: TGTGCCAGCAGCGTGGGCATGAACACTGAAGCTTTCTTT. It codes for CASSVGMNTEAFF.

The V gene is TRBV5-4, the J gene TRBJ2-2; 9 positions match TRBD1. The V segment lost 4 bases and the J segment 5 bases; nucleotides outside the gene matches: 9. The CDR3 length is 16 residues. Germline CDR1 SGHNT, CDR2 YYREEE (reference sequence). CDR3 region: CASSPAGTGRTGELFF. CDR3 DNA: TGTGCCAGCAGCCCGGCTGGGACAGGGAGGACCGGGGAGCTGTTTTTT.

The chain couples TRBV6-1 to TRBJ1-2; possibly TRBD1 for D (5 bases). Trimming removed 2 bases at V and 6 bases at J, with 13 bases between. CDR3 size: 14 residues. Per the germline V gene, CDR1 is MNHNS and CDR2 is SASEGT. The CDR3 coding sequence is TGTGCCAGCAGTGAAAGGGGCCAGTACCATGGCTACACCTTC. Encoded protein: CASSERGQYHGYTF.

The gene calls are TRBV15 and TRBJ2-2, with 10 bases lining up with TRBD2. The V and J ends lost 0 bases and 0 bases, in that order; junction bases with no gene match: 4. This CDR3 is built from 18 residues. CDR1 is LNHNV and CDR2 is YYDKDF in the germline V gene (reference sequence). The CDR3 protein is CATSRDLLAGSNTGELFF. The DNA of the CDR3 is TGTGCCACCAGCAGAGATCTACTAGCGGGGTCGAACACCGGGGAGCTGTTTTTT.

The V gene is TRBV4-3, the J gene TRBJ2-5; a weak D match, TRBD2 (6 bases). There are 17 residues in the CDR3. Germline assignment: CDR1 LGHNA and CDR2 YSLEER. V was trimmed by 3 bases and J by 2 bases, leaving 19 bases between them. The CDR3 DNA follows: TGCGCCAGCAGCCACGGGACTGGGACGGGGGTACAAGAGACCCAGTACTTC. It codes for CASSHGTGTGVQETQYF.

This rearrangement joins TRBV28 to TRBJ1-4, with D uncertain. CDR1 and CDR2 from the germline V gene are MDHEN and SYDVKM. This CDR3 is 14 amino acids long. V was shortened by 2 bases and J by 10 bases, with 14 bases between the two germline ends. The CDR3 bases are TGTGCCAGCAGTTTACCCGAAGAAGAGGGAAAACTGTTTTTT. Translating it yields CASSLPEEEGKLFF.

This clone occurred once. The chain joins TRBV29-1 to TRBJ1-1; 8 bases map to TRBD1. The V and J ends lost 8 bases and 6 bases, in that order; junction bases with no gene match: 14. The CDR3 spans 14 residues. The V gene's germline CDR1 is SQVTM and CDR2 ANQGSEA. The CDR3, as DNA: TGCAGCCTTGTGGGTAACAGGGGGGCGCCTGAAGCTTTCTTT. Protein: CSLVGNRGAPEAFF.

J is TRBJ2-1 and V is TRBV7-9; TRBD2 might be the D (5 bases). The CDR3 loop spans 14 amino acids. The germline V and J ends were trimmed by 0 bases and 4 bases, with 7 bases remaining between them. Germline lookup yields CDR1 SEHNR and CDR2 FQNEAQ (reference sequence). The CDR3 region has the DNA TGTGCCAGCAGCTTAGCTTCGGGGTACAATGAGCAGTTCTTC. This translates into CASSLASGYNEQFF.